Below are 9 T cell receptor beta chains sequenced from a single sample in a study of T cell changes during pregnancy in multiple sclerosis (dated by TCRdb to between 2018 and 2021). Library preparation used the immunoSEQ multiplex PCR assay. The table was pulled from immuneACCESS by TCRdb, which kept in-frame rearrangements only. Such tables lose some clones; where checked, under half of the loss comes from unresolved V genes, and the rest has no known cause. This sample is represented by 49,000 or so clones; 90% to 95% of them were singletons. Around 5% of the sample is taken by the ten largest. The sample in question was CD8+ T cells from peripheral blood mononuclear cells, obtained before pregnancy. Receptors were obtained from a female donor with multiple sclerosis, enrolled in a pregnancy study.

In DNA form, the CDR3 reads TGTGCCAGCGCACGGCGGGAGGGCCTTTATACGCAGTATTTT. This gives the protein CASARREGLYTQYF. The chain has TRBV7-7 and TRBJ2-3; 9 bases fit TRBD2. Per germline, CDR1 SSHAT and CDR2 FNYEAQ (reference sequence). The V gene end was trimmed by 8 bases and the J gene end by 7 bases; junction bases not matched to a gene: 10. This CDR3 is 14 amino acids long.

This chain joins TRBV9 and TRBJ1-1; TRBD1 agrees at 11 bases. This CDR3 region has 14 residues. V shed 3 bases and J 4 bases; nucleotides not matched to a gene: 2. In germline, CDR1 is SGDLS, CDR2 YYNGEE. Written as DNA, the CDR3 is TGTGCCAGCAGCGAGGGACAGGGGGGCACTGAAGCTTTCTTT. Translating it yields CASSEGQGGTEAFF.

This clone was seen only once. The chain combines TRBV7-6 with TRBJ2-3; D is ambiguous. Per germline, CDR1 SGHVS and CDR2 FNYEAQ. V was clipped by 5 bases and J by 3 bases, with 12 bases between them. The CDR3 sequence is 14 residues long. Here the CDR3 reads CASSSLGLTDTQYF. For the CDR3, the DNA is TGTGCCAGCAGCAGCTTGGGCCTGACAGATACGCAGTATTTT. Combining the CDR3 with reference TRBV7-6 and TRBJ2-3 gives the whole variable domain GAGVSQSPRYKVTKRGQDVALRCDPISGHVSLYWYRQALGQGPEFLTYFNYEAQQDKSGLPNDRFSAERPEGSISTLTIQRTEQRDSAMYRCASSSLGLTDTQYFGPGTRLTVL.

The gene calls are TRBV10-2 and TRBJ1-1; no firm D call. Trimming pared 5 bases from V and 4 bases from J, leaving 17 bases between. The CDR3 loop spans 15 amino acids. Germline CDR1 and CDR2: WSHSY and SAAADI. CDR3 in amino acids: CASSSAGGEPTEAFF. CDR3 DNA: TGCGCCAGCAGTTCGGCAGGCGGGGAGCCCACTGAAGCTTTCTTT.

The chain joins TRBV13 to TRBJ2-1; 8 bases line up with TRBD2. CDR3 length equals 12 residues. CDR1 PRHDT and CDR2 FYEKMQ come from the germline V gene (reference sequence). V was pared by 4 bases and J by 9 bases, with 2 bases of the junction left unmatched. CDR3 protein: CASSSRGGEQFF. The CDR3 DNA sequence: TGTGCCAGCAGCTCCCGGGGGGGTGAGCAGTTCTTC.

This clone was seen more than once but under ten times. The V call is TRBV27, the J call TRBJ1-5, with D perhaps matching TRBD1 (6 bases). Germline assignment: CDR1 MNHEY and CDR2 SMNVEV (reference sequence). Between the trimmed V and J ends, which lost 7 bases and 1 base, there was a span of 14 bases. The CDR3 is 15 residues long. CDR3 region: CASILRQVSNQPQHF. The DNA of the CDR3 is TGTGCCAGCATCCTTAGACAGGTAAGCAATCAGCCCCAGCATTTT.

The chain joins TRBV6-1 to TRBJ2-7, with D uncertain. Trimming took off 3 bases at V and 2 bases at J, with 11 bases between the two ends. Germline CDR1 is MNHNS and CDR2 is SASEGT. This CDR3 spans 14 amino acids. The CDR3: CASSDWQSPYEQYF. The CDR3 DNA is TGTGCCAGCAGTGACTGGCAGTCCCCCTACGAGCAGTACTTC.

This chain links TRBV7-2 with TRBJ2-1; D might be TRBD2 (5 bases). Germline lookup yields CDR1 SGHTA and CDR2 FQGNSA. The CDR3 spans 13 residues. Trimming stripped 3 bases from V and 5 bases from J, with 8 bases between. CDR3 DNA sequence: TGTGCCAGCAGCTTGGCGGGTCACAATGAGCAGTTCTTC. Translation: CASSLAGHNEQFF.

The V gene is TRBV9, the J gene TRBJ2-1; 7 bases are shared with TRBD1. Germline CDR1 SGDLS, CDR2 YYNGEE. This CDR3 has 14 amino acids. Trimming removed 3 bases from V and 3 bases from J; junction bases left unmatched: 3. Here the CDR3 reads CASSAWDSYNEQFF. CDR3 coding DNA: TGTGCCAGCAGCGCCTGGGACAGCTACAATGAGCAGTTCTTC.